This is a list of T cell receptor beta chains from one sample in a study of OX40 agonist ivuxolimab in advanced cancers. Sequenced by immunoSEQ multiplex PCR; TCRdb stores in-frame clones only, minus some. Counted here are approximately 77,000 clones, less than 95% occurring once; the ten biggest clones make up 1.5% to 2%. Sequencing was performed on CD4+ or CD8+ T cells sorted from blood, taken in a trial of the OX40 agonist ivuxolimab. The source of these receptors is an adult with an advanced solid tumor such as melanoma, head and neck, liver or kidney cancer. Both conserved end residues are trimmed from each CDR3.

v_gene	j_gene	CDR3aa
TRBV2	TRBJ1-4	ASSHRTGKNEKLF
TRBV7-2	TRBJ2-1	ASSRTLAGQYYNEQF
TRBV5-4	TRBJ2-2	ASSQRGGNTGELF
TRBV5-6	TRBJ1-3	ASSLGEPGNTIY
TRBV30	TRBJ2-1	ACRGAKGSYNEQF
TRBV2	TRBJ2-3	ASSDGRGGPDTQY
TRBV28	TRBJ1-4	ASSLIGGGAPIELF
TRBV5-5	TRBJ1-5	ASSFEGGWNQPQH
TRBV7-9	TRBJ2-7	ASISHRGTYEQY
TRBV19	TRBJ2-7	ASSSWDEQY
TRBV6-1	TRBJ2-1	ASSEPGQGNEQF
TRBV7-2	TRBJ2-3	ASSLVPGRGDTQY
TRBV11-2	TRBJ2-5	ASSLDSGGWETQY
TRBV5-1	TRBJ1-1	ASSLEANTEAF
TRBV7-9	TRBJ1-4	ASSRDTLVGQREKLF
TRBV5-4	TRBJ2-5	ASSLTQQETQY
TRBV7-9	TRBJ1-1	ASSPLSVNTEAF
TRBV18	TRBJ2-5	ASSPPASGETQY
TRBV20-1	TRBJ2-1	SARQSREQF
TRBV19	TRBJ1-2	ASRQGQAYGYT
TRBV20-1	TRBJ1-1	SASNRGPAF
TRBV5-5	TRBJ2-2	ASATGTANTGELF
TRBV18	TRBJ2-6	ASSPSGGSGANVLT
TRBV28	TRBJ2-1	ASRPGGGTTYNEQF
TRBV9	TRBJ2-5	ASREQGWETQY
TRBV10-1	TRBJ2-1	ASSESGLIYNEQF
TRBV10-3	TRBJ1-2	AAGGLGSGYT
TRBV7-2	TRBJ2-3	ASRALAGGAGTQY
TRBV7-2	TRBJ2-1	ASSLERGVYNEQF
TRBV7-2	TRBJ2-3	ASSLEPDTQY
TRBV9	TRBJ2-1	ASSVGPDGGARYNEQF
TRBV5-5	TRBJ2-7	ASSLDPGGAYEQY
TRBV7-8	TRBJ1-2	ASSLDLGRLDGYT
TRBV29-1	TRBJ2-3	SIRPGQGLDTQY
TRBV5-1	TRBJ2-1	ASSPQGGSYNEQF
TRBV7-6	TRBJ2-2	ASSLVRGGATNTGELF
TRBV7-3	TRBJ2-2	ASSSGQGRTLGGELF
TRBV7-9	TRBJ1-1	ASSLSSGSRAF